Sequencing of this T cell receptor (beta chain) was carried out in a study of blood T cell repertoires in COVID-19. Looking at the study overall: The United States, Italy and Spain provided the acute and convalescent COVID-19 samples.

The ends were cut back, 4 bases at V and 6 bases at J, with 18 bases in the middle. This CDR3 contains 14 residues. The germline V gene has CDR1 SQVTM and CDR2 ANQGSEA. Original processing methods: Nucleated cell counts were estimated from reference gene primer amplification. Libraries were prepared by immunoSEQ multiplex PCR; TCRdb keeps only in-frame clonotypes and omits some of them. D and trimming come from the DNA, and the V and J calls and clone size come from that table. The data hold over 150,000 clones, with 70% to 85% observed a single time. This clone was counted a few times. The gene calls are TRBV29-1 and TRBJ1-1; possible D gene TRBD1, 5 bases. This TCR was sampled from a woman aged 60-70 years with acute or convalescent COVID-19. Sequences were obtained from peripheral blood. CDR3 sequence reads: CSVAQGSIRAEAFF. The CDR3 coding sequence is TGCAGCGTTGCGCAGGGTAGTATAAGAGCTGAAGCTTTCTTT.